This T cell receptor (beta chain) comes out of a study of T-cell memory formation after mild COVID-19. Study overall: Largely, the TCR clusters proved donor specific.

Germline CDR1 is MGHRA and CDR2 is YSYEKL. V was clipped by 3 bases and J by 3 bases; unmatched bases: 7. The length of the CDR3 is 16 residues. A single record per CDR3 protein comes from TCRdb applying MiXCR to the 5' RACE reads. The top ten clones hold approximately 13% of a sample with approximately 480,000 distinct CDR3 sequences, about 18% of them seen once. Sequenced sample: PBMCs or a T cell subset sorted from them (not recorded which). The gene calls are TRBV4-1 and TRBJ2-2, with TRBD1 matching over 7 bases. This receptor was identified in an adult woman who had mild COVID-19 (a few samples of this study predate the infection). Cell type and time point are not known. The CDR3 loop is CASSHTGTADTGELFF. CDR3 DNA sequence: TGCGCCAGCAGCCACACCGGGACAGCAGACACCGGGGAGCTGTTTTTT.